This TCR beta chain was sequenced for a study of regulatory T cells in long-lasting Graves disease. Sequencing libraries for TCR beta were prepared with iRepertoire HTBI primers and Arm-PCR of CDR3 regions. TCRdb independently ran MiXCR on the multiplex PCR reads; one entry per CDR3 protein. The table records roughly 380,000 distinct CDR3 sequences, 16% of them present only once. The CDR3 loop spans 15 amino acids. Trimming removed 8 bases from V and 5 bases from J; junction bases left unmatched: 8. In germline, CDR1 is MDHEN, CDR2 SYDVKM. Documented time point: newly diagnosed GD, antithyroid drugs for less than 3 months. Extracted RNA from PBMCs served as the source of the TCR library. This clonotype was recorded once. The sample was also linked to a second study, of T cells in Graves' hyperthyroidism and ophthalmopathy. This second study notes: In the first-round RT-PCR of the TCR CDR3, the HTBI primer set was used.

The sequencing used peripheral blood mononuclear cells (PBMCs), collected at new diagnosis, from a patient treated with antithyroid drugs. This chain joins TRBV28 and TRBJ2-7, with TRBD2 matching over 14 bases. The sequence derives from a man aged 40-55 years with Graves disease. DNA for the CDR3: TGTGCCAGCCAAGGACTAGCGGGGGGTACCCACGAGCAGTACTTC. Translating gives CASQGLAGGTHEQYF.